This TCR beta chain is from a study of CD8+ T cells in alopecia areata. Findings and limits, study-wide: Any link of baseline CD8+ expansion to response, resting on one nonresponder, remains uncertain.

The germline V gene has CDR1 SEHNR and CDR2 FQNEAQ (reference sequence). This CDR3 comprises 16 residues. Trimming removed 4 bases from V and 8 bases from J; junction bases left unmatched: 12. Reverse transcription of extracted RNA yielded cDNA, which provided the sequencing template. The method was immunoSEQ multiplex PCR; TCRdb's version includes in-frame clones alone and lacks a portion of them. The sample carries around 200,000 clones, about 60% recorded once. This clone turned up a few times. Its antigen is undetermined. Treatment in this sample: oral pan-JAK inhibitor, 5-10 mg twice daily. The source of this sequence is a human donor with alopecia areata. The chain combines TRBV7-9 with TRBJ2-1; 9 nucleotides agree with TRBD1. The sample here was CD8+ T cells sorted from blood, taken at week 24, from a patient treated with tofacitinib. DNA of the CDR3: TGTGCCAGCAGCTCCCCCGGGACAGGGTATGTTGATGAGCAGTTCTTC. Translating it yields CASSSPGTGYVDEQFF.